The T cell receptor (beta chain) described here comes from a study of blood T cell repertoires in COVID-19. Study as a whole: PBMCs, B-cell-depleted T cells, or T cells were the source of the cDNA or gDNA that made up the material.

Germline V gene lookup returns CDR1 LGHNA and CDR2 YSLEER. There are 16 residues in the CDR3. Trimming at V came to 4 bases and at J to 3 bases, leaving 6 bases not matched to a gene. Repertoires were generated with immunoSEQ multiplex PCR, while TCRdb's copy carries only in-frame clones and drops some. Of about 410,000 clones listed, roughly 90% were seen once; the top ten hold approximately 1.5%. This receptor was identified in a woman aged 40 to 50 with COVID-19, enrolled during active disease. This chain uses TRBV4-3 with TRBJ2-1, with TRBD1 matching over 10 bases. What was sequenced was peripheral blood. CDR3 DNA sequence: TGCGCCAGCAGCCGGACCGGACAGGGGGTCTACAATGAGCAGTTCTTC. It translates to CASSRTGQGVYNEQFF.